This T cell receptor (beta chain) was sequenced for a study of blood T cells in healthy people across ages (dated by TCRdb to between 2014 and 2017). Context from the whole study: In model experiments, template switching captured roughly one uniquely barcoded TCR beta cDNA molecule for every two T cells. The donors were split into four age groups: young (average 16 years), middle-aged (39), aged (approximately 60) and long-lived (roughly 86). For two donors (one aged 18 to 30 and one aged 80 or older), the study analyzed two additional independent replicas of 1 million unique cDNA reads from the same blood draw. To avoid experimental bias, donors of different ages were distributed randomly across sequencing lanes. The study measured age-related changes in TCR beta repertoire diversity using deep sequencing normalized with unique cDNA molecular identifiers.

Libraries were built with 5' RACE. The sample was run on an Illumina HiSeq 2500. A second PCR of roughly 7 to 12 cycles was run with a J-beta primer mix and a sample-barcoded 5' primer. Each TCR beta cDNA molecule received a unique molecular identifier from a template-switch 5' adaptor carrying 12 random nucleotides. Each sample yielded at least 2.5 million CDR3-containing paired-end reads. First-strand cDNA synthesis was performed from all RNA using the Mint cDNA synthesis kit, with priming by a TRBC-specific oligonucleotide. After uracil-DNA glycosylase treatment, a first 18-cycle PCR used universal primers M1SS and BC2_uni_R on all cDNA. The source study handled its data this way. For normalization, 1 million high-quality reads, each with a distinct molecular identifier, were randomly selected from each sample. Instead of being binned into consensus sequences, reads with shared molecular identifiers were discarded. MiTCR, with a Q25 quality threshold and the strictest error-elimination algorithm, was used for CDR3 identification, clonotype clustering and error correction. Lower-bound total TCR beta diversity was estimated with a nonparametric unseen species model using Euler transformation. TCRdb took the public reads, trimmed them with fastp at Q25, ran MiXCR for clone calling and kept in-frame beta chains. Every CDR3 protein is listed once, alongside the most common genes and DNA of its rows. V and J calls and clone size were set by TCRdb, not the authors. This sample gives about 1.4 million distinct CDR3 sequences in total; almost 60% of them show up just once. The ten largest clones capture 6.5% to 8% of the sample.

Systemically healthy Caucasian individuals from Russia, 39 in total and aged roughly 6 to 90 years, were included as donors. Each donor gave around 9.5 milliliters of peripheral blood, collected into EDTA-treated Vacutainer tubes. Ficoll-Paque density-gradient centrifugation was used to isolate PBMCs, with at least 6 million obtained per sample. Total RNA, at least 6 micrograms per sample, was extracted from PBMCs with Trizol reagent. The percentages of naive CD45RAhigh/CD27high T cells were determined by flow cytometry on a PBMC aliquot from every donor. What the research found in general, with its limitations: Observed TCR beta diversity per million T cells fell roughly linearly with age, and a significant reduction was already apparent by age roughly 41. Because profiling used bulk unsorted PBMCs, naive and antigen-experienced compartments could not be compared conclusively. The CMV infection status of donors was not known, potentially confounding age-related changes in expanded clonotypes. The long-lived group showed more naive CD4+ T cells, fewer expanded clones and increased TCR diversity than the aged group, suggesting age selection. Observed TCR beta diversity correlated strongly with the percentage of naive T cells measured by flow cytometry. Total diversity estimates from one million sequenced T cells were considered lower bounds and underestimates.

As regards this clonotype: The target of this receptor is not known. The input lacks base qualities; no much larger clone sits a single base away.

V is shortened by 4 bases, J by 5 bases, and the region joining them spans 11 bases. The CDR3, cysteine through phenylalanine, is 13 amino acids long. Only CDR3 DNA is held: 39 bases, read in frame from base 1. From a lookup of the germline V gene, CDR1 and CDR2 are LGHNA and YSLEER. The specimen sequenced was blood. This receptor chain uses TRBV4-3 and TRBJ2-5; matching of 5 bases hints at TRBD2 as the D gene. The sequence came from a man aged 18-30 years in good health. The CDR3 in this case is CASSRQTGETQYF. The base sequence is TGCGCCAGCAGCCGTCAAACGGGGGAGACCCAGTACTTC.